At least ten counts were recorded for the clone carrying this T cell receptor (beta chain). Its target is unknown. The junction departs from germline at one end; a sequencing error may be responsible. The sample belongs to a study of breast tumors, draining lymph nodes, adjacent tissues. Study-level findings and limits: Tumors had less TCR diversity than lymph nodes, more than nontumor tissue. The lymph node origin of tumor T cells was framed as consistent with a hypothesis, not demonstrated.

The CDR3 length is 14 residues. Germline V CDR1 and CDR2: LNHDA, SQIVND (reference sequence). TCRdb called the multiplex PCR reads again in MiXCR, with one record for every CDR3 protein. The table includes around 140,000 distinct CDR3 sequences, about a fifth detected once. Axillary draining lymph nodes of breast cancer patients supplied the node samples. The TCR originated in a female donor with breast cancer. Some clones in this sample may be carry-over from other donors' samples. V and J are TRBV19 and TRBJ2-3; D is ambiguous. Sample: axillary lymph node tissue. CDR3: CASGIRQRTDTQYF. CDR3 bases: TGTGCCAGTGGTATCAGGCAGAGGACAGATACGCAGTATTTT.